This TCR beta chain stems from a study of blood T cells in healthy people across ages. Overall study context: About one barcoded beta molecule per two T cells was the capture yield of template switching.

This clonotype has a handful of counts. Primed by a sample-barcoded 5' primer and a J-beta primer mix, a second PCR proceeded for about 6 to 11 cycles. TCRdb reprocessed the 5' RACE reads with MiXCR, giving one entry per CDR3 protein. This table holds some 1,000,000 distinct CDR3 sequences, around 27% found once. These data were also filed under a second study, of T cells of mothers and their children. That source notes: Similar effects of thymic selection on TCR recombination output were recorded in related and unrelated pairs.

The TCR was taken from a girl aged 2 to 10 in good health. The sequenced sample consisted of blood.

CDR3: CSARDTRSTHEQYF. For the CDR3, the DNA is TGCAGTGCTAGAGATACCCGTAGTACCCACGAGCAGTACTTC. The rearrangement links TRBV20-1 to TRBJ2-7, with D uncertain. Trimming took 0 bases from V and 5 from J, leaving 14 bases between them. CDR3 size: 14 residues. Per germline, CDR1 DFQATT and CDR2 SNEGSKA (reference sequence).